Listed below are T cell receptor beta chains from one sample, sequenced in a study of neurological immune-mediated disorders. In TCRdb, the 5' RACE reads were re-called with MiXCR into one record per CDR3 protein. Of roughly 60,000 distinct CDR3 sequences listed, 3.5% to 4% are singletons. The sequenced material came from CD4+ T cells from blood. These receptors were taken from a woman aged 40 to 55 with multiple sclerosis. Both conserved end residues are part of each CDR3. A D gene is named only where the DNA matches it firmly. Expanded clones get a size class; other rows say once, few or many, or leave the size out.

j_gene | v_gene | abundance | d_gene | len | CDR3aa | CDR3nt
TRBJ2-3 | TRBV5-1 | many | TRBD2 | 16 | CASSQSSGFLTDTQYF | TGCGCCAGCAGCCAATCTAGCGGGTTCCTCACAGATACGCAGTATTTT
TRBJ1-1 | TRBV5-1 | many | TRBD1 | 14 | CASSARTGETEAFF | TGCGCCAGCAGCGCCCGGACAGGGGAAACTGAAGCTTTCTTT
TRBJ1-1 | TRBV10-1 | many | NA | 14 | CAIHGGRGNTEAFF | TGCGCCATCCATGGGGGCAGGGGGAACACTGAAGCTTTCTTT
TRBJ1-1 | TRBV28 | many | NA | 12 | CASRLSWNEAFF | TGTGCCAGCAGACTCTCATGGAATGAAGCTTTCTTT
TRBJ2-7 | TRBV28 | few | TRBD2 | 17 | CASSSTGTSGALYEQYF | TGTGCCAGCAGTTCTACCGGGACTAGCGGGGCTCTCTACGAGCAGTACTTC
TRBJ2-3 | TRBV5-1 | NA | TRBD1 | 14 | CASSLSQGADTQYF | TGCGCCAGCAGCTTGAGCCAGGGGGCAGATACGCAGTATTTT
TRBJ2-7 | TRBV20-1 | many | NA | 17 | CSARSLRVAGTTYEQYF | TGCAGTGCTAGATCACTCCGAGTGGCGGGGACAACCTACGAGCAGTACTTC
TRBJ2-1 | TRBV6-5 | few | TRBD2 | 14 | CASSPGLAYSEQFF | TGTGCCAGCAGTCCGGGACTAGCATACAGTGAGCAGTTCTTC
TRBJ1-6 | TRBV12-3/TRBV12-4 | many | NA | 13 | CASSPGWDSPLHF | TGTGCCAGCAGTCCAGGGTGGGATTCACCCCTCCACTTT
TRBJ1-5 | TRBV20-1 | many | NA | 14 | CSASHDQSREPQHF | TGCAGTGCTAGCCATGATCAGTCTCGGGAGCCCCAGCATTTT
TRBJ1-6 | TRBV5-1 | many | NA | 13 | CASSLIGDSPLHF | TGCGCCAGCAGCTTGATCGGAGATTCACCCCTCCACTTT
TRBJ2-1 | TRBV11-2 | many | NA | 15 | CASSPRATSGNEQFF | TGTGCCAGCAGCCCCCGGGCCACGTCGGGCAATGAGCAGTTCTTC